The subject of this entry is one T cell receptor beta chain. CDR1 and CDR2 from the germline V gene are SGHRS and YFSETQ. This CDR3 is 15 amino acids long. The ends were cut back, 6 bases at V and 1 base at J, with 17 bases in the middle. These data are taken from a study of blood T cell repertoires in COVID-19. Study summary: Material from acute and convalescent COVID-19 was sourced from the United States, Italy and Spain. PBMCs, B-cell-depleted T cells, or T cells were the source of the cDNA or gDNA that made up the material.

Generated by immunoSEQ multiplex PCR, the TCRdb table keeps only in-frame clones and is missing some. The data show tens of thousands of clones, more than 70% seen once. Sequenced: peripheral blood. This TCR was sampled from a man aged 25 to 40 with COVID-19, enrolled during active disease. The chain combines TRBV5-1 with TRBJ2-7; D possibly corresponds to TRBD2 (5 bases). For the CDR3, the DNA is TGCGCCAGCAAGGATACGGGAACAATGTCCTACGAGCAGTACTTC. As protein: CASKDTGTMSYEQYF.